The next 30 T cell receptor beta chains were all read from a single sample in a study of blood T cell repertoires in COVID-19. The assay was immunoSEQ multiplex PCR, and TCRdb's table has in-frame clones only and misses some. The sample contains 350,000 to 450,000 clones, 85% of which appear only once. What was sequenced was peripheral blood. These receptors were taken from a woman in her late teens or twenties with acute or convalescent COVID-19.

The chain links TRBV6-5 to TRBJ1-6, with a tentative D call TRBD1 (5 bases). The germline gives CDR1 MNHEY, CDR2 SVGAGI. Trimming stripped 6 bases from V and 2 bases from J, with 11 bases between. The CDR3 consists of 15 residues. The CDR3, as DNA: TGTGCCAGCAGCGTATCAGGGACCTATAATTCACCCCTCCACTTT. Translating gives CASSVSGTYNSPLHF.

V gene TRBV4-1 combines with J gene TRBJ2-7; D possibly corresponds to TRBD1 (5 bases). The V end was cut by 1 base, the J end by 4 bases, with 8 bases between. The CDR3 spans 13 residues. Germline V gives CDR1 MGHRA, CDR2 YSYEKL. CDR3 nucleotides: TGCGCCAGCAGCCAAGGACAGTTTTACGAGCAGTACTTC. Translation gives CASSQGQFYEQYF.

This chain joins TRBV10-3 and TRBJ2-3; a possible D gene is TRBD2 (6 bases). CDR1 and CDR2 (germline): ENHRY, SYGVKD. The CDR3 has 11 residues. V dropped 6 bases and J dropped 6 bases, with 7 bases sitting between them. The chain's CDR3 is CAISGGDTQYF. CDR3 DNA: TGTGCCATCAGCGGAGGGGATACGCAGTATTTT.

This clone was counted a single time. This chain connects TRBV2 to TRBJ2-2, with D tentatively TRBD2 (5 bases). CDR3 length: 16 residues. In germline, CDR1 is SNHLY, CDR2 FYNNEI. V gave up 2 bases and J gave up 1 base, with 11 bases separating them. DNA of the CDR3: TGTGCCAGCAGTGAATGGATAGGGAGGAACACCGGGGAGCTGTTTTTT. It codes for CASSEWIGRNTGELFF.

The chain links TRBV6-5 to TRBJ2-3, with TRBD2 matching over 7 bases. The length of the CDR3 is 13 residues. Trimming at V came to 7 bases and at J to 5 bases, leaving 6 bases not matched to a gene. From germline, CDR1 is MNHEY and CDR2 SVGAGI. This CDR3 is CASNRLAEDTQYF. The CDR3 bases are TGTGCCAGCAATAGGCTAGCGGAAGATACGCAGTATTTT.

The DNA for the CDR3 is TGTGCCAGCAGTGAAAGGACAGCCCCATCAGATACGCAGTATTTT. This codes for CASSERTAPSDTQYF. The chain joins TRBV6-1 to TRBJ2-3, with D possibly being TRBD1 (6 bases). V lost 2 bases and J 4 bases, leaving 13 bases between the germline ends. The CDR3 runs 15 residues. Germline V gene lookup returns CDR1 MNHNS and CDR2 SASEGT.

The rearrangement links TRBV5-1 to TRBJ2-5, with 9 bases aligning to TRBD2. Germline V gene data show CDR1 as SGHRS and CDR2 as YFSETQ. The CDR3 is 14 amino acids. V lost 4 bases, J lost 5 bases, and 6 bases stayed unmatched. CDR3 sequence: CASSGGLAAETQYF. The CDR3 DNA sequence: TGCGCCAGCAGCGGGGGACTAGCCGCCGAGACCCAGTACTTC.

The J gene is TRBJ1-2, the V gene TRBV3-1 (or the pseudogene TRBV3-2); 9 bases line up with TRBD1. V shed 6 bases and J 3 bases; nucleotides not matched to a gene: 8. Per the germline V gene, CDR1 is LGHDT and CDR2 is YNNKEL (reference sequence). CDR3 length: 15 amino acids. CDR3 protein: CASSLTGGYDYGYTF. DNA for the CDR3: TGTGCCAGCAGTCTAACAGGGGGCTATGACTATGGCTACACCTTC.

The chain joins TRBV19 to TRBJ1-2; maybe TRBD1 (6 bases). Germline CDR1 reads LNHDA; CDR2 reads SQIVND (reference sequence). The CDR3 is made up of 14 amino acids. V gave up 8 bases and J gave up 6 bases, with 19 bases separating them. CDR3 sequence: CASFTGPQADGYTF. As DNA, the CDR3 is TGTGCCAGTTTCACAGGGCCCCAGGCGGATGGCTACACCTTC.

Written as DNA, the CDR3 is TGTGCCAGCAGTTTGTCGGGAGCGGGAGAGTTTCACTACGAGCAGTACTTC. Encoded protein: CASSLSGAGEFHYEQYF. The chain employs TRBV27 and TRBJ2-7; 8 bases are a match to TRBD2. The CDR3 has 17 residues. Germline values: CDR1 MNHEY, CDR2 SMNVEV (reference sequence). V lost 3 bases, J lost 3 bases, and 13 bases stayed unmatched.

This chain connects TRBV7-3 to TRBJ2-3; TRBD2 matches 12 bases. The CDR3 contains 17 residues. CDR1 is SGHTA, CDR2 FQGTGA, per germline. V shed 2 bases, J shed 4 bases, and the junction held 7 bases outside the gene matches. CDR3 residues: CASSLGLAGGPADTQYF. The CDR3, as DNA: TGTGCCAGCAGCTTAGGTCTAGCGGGGGGGCCGGCAGATACGCAGTATTTT.

This clone was counted only a few times. The chain combines TRBV5-1 with TRBJ2-2, with D possibly TRBD1 on 5 matching bases. The CDR3 has 15 amino acids. Trimming removed 5 bases at V and 0 bases at J, with 11 bases between. Germline-derived CDR1 and CDR2 are SGHRS and YFSETQ. CDR3 sequence (DNA): TGCGCCAGCAGTCCAGGGAATGCGAACACCGGGGAGCTGTTTTTT. Its protein is CASSPGNANTGELFF.

The chain couples TRBV5-1 to TRBJ1-1; 7 bases line up with TRBD1. Germline V lookup: CDR1 SGHRS, CDR2 YFSETQ. Losses at the gene ends were 7 bases for V and 0 bases for J; bases not matched to a gene: 9. The CDR3 loop spans 15 amino acids. CDR3 protein: CASARGTAMNTEAFF. For the CDR3, the DNA is TGCGCCAGCGCGAGGGGGACAGCCATGAACACTGAAGCTTTCTTT.

The V gene is TRBV27, the J gene TRBJ2-7, with D possibly matching TRBD2 (5 bases). Germline values: CDR1 MNHEY, CDR2 SMNVEV (reference sequence). The germline V and J ends were trimmed by 0 bases and 2 bases, with 14 bases remaining between them. This CDR3 is 16 amino acids long. Here the CDR3 reads CASSLSGLAAPYEQYF. CDR3 in DNA: TGTGCCAGCAGTTTATCAGGCCTAGCAGCGCCCTACGAGCAGTACTTC.

V usage is TRBV6-5 and J usage is TRBJ1-1; D perhaps matches TRBD1 (5 bases). The CDR3 has 14 residues. V was trimmed by 4 bases and J by 3 bases, leaving 12 bases between them. Germline V lookup: CDR1 MNHEY, CDR2 SVGAGI. The CDR3 protein is CASSSDQGDTEAFF. The DNA for the CDR3 is TGTGCCAGCAGTTCCGACCAGGGTGACACTGAAGCTTTCTTT.

V gene TRBV10-2 combines with J gene TRBJ2-1, with D perhaps matching TRBD2 (5 bases). The germline V gene has CDR1 WSHSY and CDR2 SAAADI. The V and J ends lost 7 bases and 2 bases respectively, with 15 bases between them. The CDR3 runs to 15 residues. CDR3 in DNA: TGCGCCAGCAATGCCGGAGGTGGGGCCTACAATGAGCAGTTCTTC. It codes for CASNAGGGAYNEQFF.

V usage is TRBV9 and J usage is TRBJ1-1; D call uncertain. CDR1 and CDR2 from the germline V gene are SGDLS and YYNGEE. This CDR3 contains 13 residues. Trimming removed 1 base at V and 4 bases at J, with 8 bases between. The CDR3 reads CASSVLVTTEAFF. The CDR3 nucleotides are TGTGCCAGCAGCGTATTAGTAACCACTGAAGCTTTCTTT.

This chain connects TRBV24-1 to TRBJ2-7, with 7 positions matching TRBD1. CDR1 and CDR2 from the germline V gene are KGHDR and SFDVKD. J was trimmed by 0 bases and V by 3 bases; bases with no gene match: 7. The CDR3 consists of 16 residues. The CDR3, as DNA: TGTGCCACCAGTGATATCCCGGGACAGCCCTCCTACGAGCAGTACTTC. Its translation is CATSDIPGQPSYEQYF.

The V gene is TRBV7-8, the J gene TRBJ2-5; D is perhaps TRBD1 (6 bases). CDR3 length: 16 amino acids. V was cut by 1 base and J by 0 bases, with 12 bases left in between. Germline V lookup: CDR1 SGHVS, CDR2 FQNEAQ. DNA of the CDR3: TGTGCCAGCAGCTTAGTGGGACATACCTACCAAGAGACCCAGTACTTC. It translates to CASSLVGHTYQETQYF.

The V gene is TRBV5-5, the J gene TRBJ2-1; tentatively, D is TRBD2 (5 bases). CDR1 and CDR2 (germline): SGHKS, YYEKEE (reference sequence). V was trimmed by 5 bases and J by 1 base, leaving 13 bases between them. The CDR3 has 15 residues. CDR3 nucleotide sequence: TGTGCCAGCAGTTCTGAGGGTGGGTCCTACAATGAGCAGTTCTTC. This codes for CASSSEGGSYNEQFF.

The chain uses TRBV5-4 and TRBJ1-1, with D possibly matching TRBD1 (6 bases). Trimming shortened V by 5 bases and J by 5 bases, and 16 bases separated the two germline ends. Germline V lookup: CDR1 SGHNT, CDR2 YYREEE (reference sequence). The CDR3 consists of 14 residues. The CDR3 sequence: CASRLQGEGTEAFF. CDR3 nucleotides: TGTGCCAGCAGATTACAGGGAGAAGGAACTGAAGCTTTCTTT.

This chain links TRBV2 with TRBJ2-7; TRBD1 is a possible D gene (6 bases). Germline V lookup: CDR1 SNHLY, CDR2 FYNNEI. This CDR3 has 13 amino acids. Trimming cost V 5 bases and J 7 bases, with 15 bases left between them. The CDR3: CASSPDRLREQYF. The CDR3 DNA reads TGTGCCAGCAGTCCGGACAGACTACGTGAGCAGTACTTC.

The chain couples TRBV14 to TRBJ1-6, with a tentative D call TRBD1 (5 bases). The CDR3 extends over 16 amino acids. Trimming cost V 5 bases and J 4 bases, with 15 bases left between them. The germline gives CDR1 SGHDN, CDR2 FVKESK. This CDR3 reads CASSGGSGLYNSPLHF. The CDR3 DNA reads TGTGCCAGCAGCGGGGGGAGTGGGCTGTATAATTCACCCCTCCACTTT. Combining the CDR3 with reference TRBV14 and TRBJ1-6 gives the whole variable domain EAGVTQFPSHSVIEKGQTVTLRCDPISGHDNLYWYRRVMGKEIKFLLHFVKESKQDESGMPNNRFLAERTGGTYSTLKVQPAELEDSGVYFCASSGGSGLYNSPLHFGNGTRLTVT.

The V call is TRBV7-9, the J call TRBJ1-4; D remains unclear. V lost 2 bases to trimming and J lost 4 bases, with 14 bases between them. Germline assignment: CDR1 SEHNR and CDR2 FQNEAQ (reference sequence). This CDR3 has 16 amino acids. The DNA for the CDR3 is TGTGCCAGCAGCTTACTCGGGAAGTTGATTAATGAAAAACTGTTTTTT. Protein product: CASSLLGKLINEKLFF.

The rearrangement joins TRBV28 to TRBJ1-6, with 7 bases matching TRBD1. Germline-derived CDR1 and CDR2 are MDHEN and SYDVKM. The V segment lost 3 bases and the J segment 10 bases; nucleotides outside the gene matches: 6. The CDR3 is 14 amino acids. This CDR3 is CASSFTGAGSPLHF. Written as DNA, the CDR3 is TGTGCCAGCAGTTTTACAGGGGCCGGGTCACCCCTCCACTTT.

DNA for the CDR3: TGCGCCAGCAGTGAGTATTGGACAACCAATGGCTACACCTTC. This codes for CASSEYWTTNGYTF. The chain recombines TRBV10-2 with TRBJ1-2; the D gene is possibly TRBD1 (5 bases). The CDR3 contains 14 residues. Between the trimmed V and J ends, which lost 1 base and 6 bases, there was a span of 12 bases. Germline V CDR1 and CDR2: WSHSY, SAAADI.

The V and J genes are TRBV28 and TRBJ1-2; 10 bases are a match to TRBD1. The CDR3 consists of 14 residues. Germline CDR1 reads MDHEN; CDR2 reads SYDVKM. V trimming: 3 bases; J trimming: 5 bases; junction bases outside the gene matches: 3. For the CDR3, the DNA is TGTGCCAGCAGTTTGGGGACAGGGGCGTATGGCTACACCTTC. It is translated as CASSLGTGAYGYTF.

The chain recombines TRBV6-5 with TRBJ1-1; 7 bases map to TRBD1. Germline trimming cut 6 bases from V and 0 bases from J; bases unmatched to any gene: 7. There are 15 residues in the CDR3. Germline V CDR1 and CDR2: MNHEY, SVGAGI. DNA of the CDR3: TGTGCCAGCAGCCAAAGGACAGGTTTGAACACTGAAGCTTTCTTT. Translated, it gives CASSQRTGLNTEAFF.

This clone has more than one count but fewer than ten. The V call is TRBV7-2, the J call TRBJ2-1; 11 positions agree with TRBD2. This CDR3 is built from 16 residues. V lost 7 bases to trimming and J lost 6 bases; unmatched junction nucleotides: 11. CDR1 is SGHTA and CDR2 is FQGNSA in the germline V gene. The CDR3: CASTLPSGGPGNEQFF. Here the CDR3 DNA reads TGTGCCAGCACCCTCCCTAGCGGGGGGCCGGGCAATGAGCAGTTCTTC.

The chain recombines TRBV2 with TRBJ2-7, with unresolved D. CDR1 and CDR2 from the germline V gene are SNHLY and FYNNEI. Trimming removed 0 bases from V and 2 bases from J, with 14 bases in between. The CDR3 contains 16 residues. CDR3 in amino acids: CASSEALRQVAYEQYF. CDR3 bases: TGTGCCAGCAGTGAAGCGCTTCGGCAGGTCGCCTACGAGCAGTACTTC. The full variable domain, its missing parts supplied by reference TRBV2 and TRBJ2-7, is EPEVTQTPSHQVTQMGQEVILRCVPISNHLYFYWYRQILGQKVEFLVSFYNNEISEKSEIFDDQFSVERPDGSNFTLKIRSTKLEDSAMYFCASSEALRQVAYEQYFGPGTRLTVT.